A single T cell receptor (beta chain) is shown here with its context. Under the authors' procedure: Counts of nucleated cells, estimated from reference gene primer amplification, were obtained. The assay was immunoSEQ multiplex PCR, and TCRdb's table has in-frame clones only and misses some. D and trimming come from the DNA, and the V and J calls and clone size come from that table. The sample holds around 390,000 clones, around 87% seen once. Before being deemed recovered, Cohort 3 donors had two negative PCRs, clearance, or symptom resolution. The source of the sample is a study of blood T cell repertoires in COVID-19. Study information: The cDNA or gDNA used as material had been derived from T cells, B-cell-depleted T cells, or PBMCs.

Germline V lookup: CDR1 SNHLY, CDR2 FYNNEI. V was cut by 8 bases and J by 4 bases, with 17 bases left in between. The CDR3 runs 15 residues. The material sequenced was PBMCs or T cells enriched from blood (not recorded which). This chain uses TRBV2 with TRBJ2-2; maybe TRBD1 (6 bases). This clonotype was sampled from a woman between 45 and 60 years old who had recovered from COVID-19. The CDR3 is CASCQGMAGTGELFF. The CDR3 region has the DNA TGTGCCAGCTGCCAGGGGATGGCGGGCACCGGGGAGCTGTTTTTT.